This T cell receptor beta chain derives from a study of memory CD4+ T cells and cytomegalovirus serostatus. Overall study: This sample comes from healthy Belgian adults, about 10 CMV seropositive, about 25 seronegative.

Findings of the study overall: Of approximately 150 reported CMV TCRbeta sequences, under 80 were found in memory CD4+ repertoires. CMV serostatus prediction reached median AUC roughly 0.95, or 0.91 with US-trained model.

As handled by the study authors: After removing out-of-frame reads, approximately 2 million distinct TCRbeta sequences remained. Sequenced by immunoSEQ multiplex PCR; TCRdb stores in-frame clones only, minus some. That table furnishes V, J and clone size, whereas the DNA furnished D and trimming. The sample lists around 26,000 clones; 70% to 80% were seen once. CDR1 and CDR2 (germline): SGHTA, FQGNSA. The CDR3 is made up of 15 amino acids. The ends were cut back, 2 bases at V and 3 bases at J, with 12 bases in the middle. Worth noting for this clone: The antigen is unknown.

Single viable CD3+CD4+CD8-CD45RO+ cells were sorted as the memory CD4+ T cells. This chain connects TRBV7-2 to TRBJ2-3; perhaps D is TRBD1 or TRBD2 (5 bases each). Sequenced input: memory CD4+ T cells from blood. The receptor was isolated from an adult in good health and CMV-seronegative. Here the CDR3 reads CASSLSGRTTDTQYF. The CDR3 DNA reads TGTGCCAGCAGCTTAAGCGGCAGGACAACAGATACGCAGTATTTT.